A single sample is the source of the 26 T cell receptor beta chains below, sequenced in a study of T cell responses to AZD1222 COVID-19 vaccine. Generated by immunoSEQ multiplex PCR, the TCRdb table keeps only in-frame clones and is missing some. The sample has more than 70,000 clones; roughly 85% are singletons. The sample consisted of peripheral blood, taken on day 0 of AZD1222 vaccination. Receptors originate from an adult in good health.

This clone has just a few counts. The chain couples TRBV19 to TRBJ2-2; no reliable D call. The CDR3 length is 13 residues. Germline assignment: CDR1 LNHDA and CDR2 SQIVND (reference sequence). The V end was cut by 6 bases, the J end by 0 bases, with 5 bases between. CDR3 nucleotides: TGTGCCAGTAGAAATGCGAACACCGGGGAGCTGTTTTTT. Its translation: CASRNANTGELFF.

The chain recombines TRBV6-5 with TRBJ2-3, with D tentatively TRBD1 or TRBD2 (5 bases each). The V gene lost 10 bases and the J gene lost 0 bases, with 17 bases spanning the gap. Per germline, CDR1 MNHEY and CDR2 SVGAGI. The CDR3 runs to 15 residues. The CDR3 loop reads CATGIGASSTDTQYF. The CDR3 DNA sequence: TGTGCCACCGGGATAGGGGCGTCTAGCACAGATACGCAGTATTTT.

The chain uses TRBV5-1 and TRBJ2-1; a possible D gene is TRBD1 (6 bases). V lost 0 bases and J lost 6, with 10 bases in between. The CDR3 consists of 14 residues. Germline CDR1 and CDR2: SGHRS and YFSETQ. The chain's CDR3 is CASSLDRVGNEQFF. CDR3 nucleotide sequence: TGCGCCAGCAGCTTGGACAGGGTCGGCAATGAGCAGTTCTTC.

The rearrangement links TRBV19 to TRBJ2-3; 7 nucleotides agree with TRBD1. CDR1 is LNHDA, CDR2 SQIVND, per germline (reference sequence). The CDR3 runs to 15 residues. V shed 4 bases, J shed 2 bases, and the junction held 6 bases outside the gene matches. The CDR3 DNA follows: TGTGCCAGTAGTACCCCTAGGGGGCCCACAGATACGCAGTATTTT. Its protein product is CASSTPRGPTDTQYF.

The chain uses TRBV15 and TRBJ1-1; tentatively, D is TRBD1 (6 bases). Germline CDR1 and CDR2: LNHNV and YYDKDF (reference sequence). Trimming took 1 base from V and 7 from J, leaving 19 bases between them. This CDR3 spans 16 amino acids. The CDR3 DNA reads TGTGCCACCAGCAGAGGACTACAGGGTCCGTTTAGTGAAGCTTTCTTT. Amino acids: CATSRGLQGPFSEAFF.

This sequence joins TRBV6-5 and TRBJ2-7; D is unclear. The germline gives CDR1 MNHEY, CDR2 SVGAGI. This CDR3 comprises 14 residues. V lost 2 bases, J lost 0 bases, and 8 bases lay in between. CDR3 DNA sequence: TGTGCCAGCAGTTACAAGGGCCACTCCTACGAGCAGTACTTC. The encoded protein is CASSYKGHSYEQYF.

The chain carries TRBV28 and TRBJ1-3; D unclear. V lost 7 bases, J lost 1 base, and 11 bases lay in between. CDR1 is MDHEN, CDR2 SYDVKM, per germline. The CDR3 consists of 14 residues. CDR3 sequence: CASTLGSSGNTIYF. The CDR3 nucleotides read TGTGCCAGCACCCTAGGGAGTTCTGGAAACACCATATATTTT.

This clone was recorded once. This chain uses TRBV2 with TRBJ2-2, with D perhaps matching TRBD1 (6 bases). The CDR3 runs to 15 residues. CDR1 SNHLY and CDR2 FYNNEI come from the germline V gene. V shed 6 bases and J shed 1 base, with 12 bases lying between them. The CDR3 DNA reads as TGTGCCAGCAGGGGGGCGGGTAGGAACACCGGGGAGCTGTTTTTT. This encodes CASRGAGRNTGELFF.

V and J are TRBV18 and TRBJ2-1; 11 bases map to TRBD2. Looked up from germline, CDR1 is KGHSH and CDR2 is LQKENI. CDR3 length: 16 residues. V dropped 6 bases and J dropped 6; count of bases not matched to a gene: 10. Here the CDR3 DNA reads TGTGCCAGCTCTCCGGAGGTAGCGGGAGGGCTCAATGAGCAGTTCTTC. This gives the protein CASSPEVAGGLNEQFF. Based on the CDR3 plus reference TRBV18 and TRBJ2-1, the full variable domain is NAGVMQNPRHLVRRRGQEARLRCSPMKGHSHVYWYRQLPEEGLKFMVYLQKENIIDESGMPKERFSAEFPKEGPSILRIQQVVRGDSAAYFCASSPEVAGGLNEQFFGPGTRLTVL.

This clone was counted once. The chain recombines TRBV12-3 or TRBV12-4 with TRBJ2-1; D call uncertain. V lost 3 bases and J 15 bases, leaving 18 bases between the germline ends. This CDR3 has 13 amino acids. CDR3 sequence: CASSFTRTDSAFF. The CDR3 DNA sequence: TGTGCCAGCAGTTTCACCAGAACGGATTCGGCGTTCTTC.

V gene TRBV4-3 combines with J gene TRBJ1-1; D is ambiguous. Germline values: CDR1 LGHNA, CDR2 YSLEER. Trimming left V 4 bases short and J 4 bases short, with 13 bases between. This CDR3 region has 14 residues. CDR3 protein: CASSLGGLGTEAFF. In nucleotides, the CDR3 is TGCGCCAGCAGCCTTGGAGGGTTAGGCACTGAAGCTTTCTTT.

This clone was detected a few times. The chain uses TRBV10-1 and TRBJ1-1, with D unresolved. There are 14 residues in the CDR3. Germline loops: CDR1 WNHNN, CDR2 SYGVQD (reference sequence). V shed 8 bases and J shed 6 bases, with 19 bases lying between them. CDR3 nucleotides: TGCGCCAGCCCGATCCGACCAAAAGGGCCTGAAGCTTTCTTT. Translation gives CASPIRPKGPEAFF.

The chain carries TRBV27 and TRBJ1-4; TRBD1 is a possible D gene (6 bases). Trimming shortened V by 4 bases and J by 0 bases, and 9 bases separated the two germline ends. The germline gives CDR1 MNHEY, CDR2 SMNVEV (reference sequence). This CDR3 has 15 amino acids. CDR3 coding DNA: TGTGCCAGCAGTTCAAACAGGGCAACTAATGAAAAACTGTTTTTT. Its protein product is CASSSNRATNEKLFF.

The chain couples TRBV4-2 to TRBJ2-7; 8 bases match TRBD1. Germline V gene sequence: CDR1 LGHNA, CDR2 YNFKEQ. The CDR3 totals 15 residues. The V segment lost 1 base and the J segment 3 bases; nucleotides outside the gene matches: 5. In nucleotides, the CDR3 is TGTGCCAGCAGCCAAGCTACAGGGGGTTACTACGAGCAGTACTTC. It yields the protein CASSQATGGYYEQYF.

The sample holds a few counts of this clone. J is TRBJ1-1 and V is TRBV18, with D perhaps matching TRBD1 (5 bases). The CDR3 is 15 residues long. V lost 0 bases, J lost 3 bases, and 11 bases lay in between. Germline lookup yields CDR1 KGHSH and CDR2 LQKENI. The CDR3: CASSPPAGLDTEAFF. Written as DNA, the CDR3 is TGTGCCAGCTCACCACCGGCAGGGTTGGACACTGAAGCTTTCTTT.

This clone was observed a few times. The chain joins TRBV29-1 to TRBJ2-2; 7 bases match TRBD1. The V gene's germline CDR1 is SQVTM and CDR2 ANQGSEA. The CDR3 contains 14 residues. The trim removed 5 bases at V and 1 base at J, leaving 4 bases unmatched. CDR3 sequence reads: CSVQGQMNTGELFF. The DNA for the CDR3 is TGCAGCGTTCAGGGACAGATGAACACCGGGGAGCTGTTTTTT.

This sequence joins TRBV15 and TRBJ1-3; TRBD1 matches at 9 bases. CDR3 size: 15 residues. The germline V gene has CDR1 LNHNV and CDR2 YYDKDF (reference sequence). V shed 4 bases, J shed 2 bases, and the junction held 3 bases outside the gene matches. CDR3 in amino acids: CATSTRDRAGNTIYF. The CDR3 DNA follows: TGTGCCACCAGCACCAGGGACAGGGCTGGAAACACCATATATTTT.

Within the sample, this clone is medium-sized. The rearrangement joins TRBV18 to TRBJ2-1; D ambiguous. CDR3 length equals 16 residues. Germline values: CDR1 KGHSH, CDR2 LQKENI. Trimming removed 0 bases from V and 2 bases from J, with 11 bases in between. The CDR3: CASSPPPGDPYNEQFF. CDR3 coding DNA: TGTGCCAGCTCACCACCGCCGGGTGATCCCTACAATGAGCAGTTCTTC.

The chain recombines TRBV11-2 with TRBJ2-7, with unresolved D. Germline CDR1 reads SGHAT; CDR2 reads FQNNGV. The CDR3 is made up of 15 amino acids. Trimming took 5 bases from V and 0 from J, leaving 14 bases between them. CDR3 nucleotide sequence: TGTGCCAGCAGCGCCCGGACCCTTGGCTCCTACGAGCAGTACTTC. It specifies CASSARTLGSYEQYF.

The chain joins TRBV28 to TRBJ2-7; TRBD2 aligns across 7 bases. With 3 bases clipped from V and 3 bases from J, the junction kept 8 bases outside the gene matches. Germline V gene data show CDR1 as MDHEN and CDR2 as SYDVKM. The length of the CDR3 is 15 residues. The CDR3 here is CASSLGGRLDYEQYF. The CDR3, as DNA: TGTGCCAGCAGTTTGGGAGGGCGGCTGGACTACGAGCAGTACTTC.

The J gene is TRBJ2-1, the V gene TRBV5-1; D is unclear. V was pared by 4 bases and J by 0 bases, with 14 bases between. The CDR3 contains 16 residues. Germline V gene sequence: CDR1 SGHRS, CDR2 YFSETQ. The chain's CDR3 is CASSLRVADSYNEQFF. In DNA, the CDR3 is TGCGCCAGCAGCCTGAGAGTCGCGGACTCCTACAATGAGCAGTTCTTC.

The V and J genes are TRBV7-2 and TRBJ2-3; TRBD2 aligns across 12 bases. The CDR3 has 17 amino acids. The germline gives CDR1 SGHTA, CDR2 FQGNSA. J gave up 4 bases and V 2 bases, and 7 bases lay outside the gene matches. The CDR3 bases are TGTGCCAGCAGCTTACACTCGACTAGCGGGAGCGCAGATACGCAGTATTTT. This encodes CASSLHSTSGSADTQYF.

This chain joins TRBV9 and TRBJ2-2, with D possibly matching TRBD2 (6 bases). V dropped 4 bases and J dropped 2 bases, with 18 bases sitting between them. Germline CDR1 SGDLS, CDR2 YYNGEE. The CDR3 is made up of 17 amino acids. CDR3 residues: CASSQTSGLLNTGELFF. CDR3 DNA: TGTGCCAGCAGCCAGACTTCGGGACTCCTAAACACCGGGGAGCTGTTTTTT.

In nucleotides, the CDR3 is TGTGCCAGCAGCTTGGCGTTCCCACGTCCTGGAAACACCATATATTTT. Amino acid sequence: CASSLAFPRPGNTIYF. The V and J genes are TRBV5-8 and TRBJ1-3; D gene ambiguous. CDR1 is SGHTS, CDR2 YDEGEE, per germline. V shed 0 bases and J shed 2 bases, with 12 bases lying between them. The CDR3 extends over 16 amino acids.

The chain combines TRBV28 with TRBJ1-4; D unresolved. The CDR3 length is 13 residues. In germline, CDR1 is MDHEN, CDR2 SYDVKM. The ends were cut back, 10 bases at V and 4 bases at J, with 13 bases in the middle. The CDR3 DNA reads TGTGCCACCCTAGTCGGAAATAATGAAAAACTGTTTTTT. Its protein product is CATLVGNNEKLFF.

V and J are TRBV27 and TRBJ1-5; D is ambiguous. Trimming left V 5 bases short and J 6 bases short, with 17 bases between. The length of the CDR3 is 15 residues. CDR1 and CDR2 from the germline V gene are MNHEY and SMNVEV (reference sequence). The CDR3 nucleotides are TGTGCCAGCAGTCCTCGACTGGTAGTTCGTCAGCCCCAGCATTTT. Translation gives CASSPRLVVRQPQHF.